A single sample gave rise to the 27 T cell receptor beta chains below, sequenced in a study of shared clonotypes between healthy human individuals. Only in-frame clones appear in the TCRdb table, and some are missing; sequencing was by immunoSEQ multiplex PCR. The sample lists roughly 2 million clones, almost 96% occurring once. Material for sequencing was naive CD4+ T cells sorted from blood. Subset specified: CD45RA+ positively selected. The receptor source for this set is a man between 18 and 29 years old in good health.

The chain couples TRBV21-1 to TRBJ2-7; the table assigns TRBD2, which was not confirmed against the DNA. TRBV21-1 is labeled a pseudogene. The CDR3 consists of 14 residues. This CDR3 is CASSKVEDGYEQYF. The DNA for the CDR3 is TGTGCCAGCAGCAAAGTGGAGGACGGCTACGAGCAGTACTTC.

A note on this clone: The sample carries other DNA sequences with the same CDR3. The chain couples TRBV28 to TRBJ1-1, with D uncertain. The germline CDR1 and CDR2 sequences are MDHEN and SYDVKM. Trimming removed 6 bases at V and 5 bases at J, with 13 bases between. CDR3 size: 13 residues. The CDR3 DNA is TGTGCCAGCAGCCTGCTCGGAGGGACTGAAGCTTTCTTT. As protein: CASSLLGGTEAFF.

This sequence joins TRBV19 and TRBJ1-4; 7 bases are shared with TRBD1. This CDR3 has 14 residues. The germline CDR1 and CDR2 sequences are LNHDA and SQIVND (reference sequence). V was clipped by 6 bases and J by 7 bases; unmatched bases: 8. In DNA form, the CDR3 reads TGTGCCAGTAGCCCGACAGGGAATAGTGAAAAACTGTTTTTT. Its protein product is CASSPTGNSEKLFF.

The gene calls are TRBV19 and TRBJ1-5, with no clear D. V shed 4 bases and J shed 5 bases, with 15 bases lying between them. Germline CDR1 LNHDA, CDR2 SQIVND (reference sequence). The CDR3 totals 15 residues. The CDR3 nucleotides are TGTGCCAGTAGTAGCCCGCCCGCCGGGGATCAGCCCCAGCATTTT. Translated: CASSSPPAGDQPQHF.

The rearrangement links TRBV5-6 to TRBJ2-3; 13 positions agree with TRBD2. The CDR3 spans 16 residues. The germline gives CDR1 SGHDT, CDR2 YYEEEE. J lost 2 bases, V lost 4 bases, and 4 bases had no gene match. The CDR3, as DNA: TGTGCCAGCAGCAGGGGACTAGCGGGGCTCACAGATACGCAGTATTTT. Its protein is CASSRGLAGLTDTQYF.

The gene calls are TRBV28 and TRBJ2-7; D is unclear. Germline lookup yields CDR1 MDHEN and CDR2 SYDVKM. The CDR3 contains 10 residues. In nucleotides, the CDR3 is TGTGGGGCAGGTGCCTACGAGCAGTACTTC. This gives the protein CGAGAYEQYF.

This clone was counted a single time. V gene TRBV6-1 combines with J gene TRBJ2-7; 10 positions match TRBD1. The CDR3 contains 14 residues. CDR1 is MNHNS, CDR2 SASEGT, per germline. V lost 5 bases, J lost 6 bases, and 7 bases stayed unmatched. Here the CDR3 reads CASSQDRGYGEQYF. Written as DNA, the CDR3 is TGTGCCAGCAGTCAGGACAGGGGGTATGGCGAGCAGTACTTC.

CDR3 DNA sequence: TGTGCCAGCAGCTTAGCGCGGCTAGAGACGGAGACCCAGTACTTC. Protein product: CASSLARLETETQYF. The V call is TRBV7-2, the J call TRBJ2-5; no firm D call. Per the germline V gene, CDR1 is SGHTA and CDR2 is FQGNSA. This CDR3 comprises 15 residues. The V end lost 0 bases, the J end lost 5 bases, and 13 bases lay between the germline ends.

The rearrangement joins TRBV5-1 to TRBJ2-1; D is uncertain. The germline gives CDR1 SGHRS, CDR2 YFSETQ. Trimming left V 3 bases short and J 4 bases short, with 20 bases between. There are 17 residues in the CDR3. The CDR3 protein is CASSSPRAVEVYNEQFF. CDR3 nucleotide sequence: TGCGCCAGCAGCTCCCCGCGCGCCGTGGAAGTATACAATGAGCAGTTCTTC.

J is TRBJ2-2 and V is TRBV11-2; 11 positions match TRBD2. Germline V CDR1 and CDR2: SGHAT, FQNNGV. With V trimmed by 6 bases and J by 4 bases, 10 bases remained unmatched. This CDR3 is 17 amino acids long. DNA for the CDR3: TGTGCCAGCAGGGCCTTTTCGGGGACTAGCGGCACCGGGGAGCTGTTTTTT. This codes for CASRAFSGTSGTGELFF.

The V call is TRBV28, the J call TRBJ1-1; D remains unclear. The CDR3 is 14 amino acids. Per germline, CDR1 MDHEN and CDR2 SYDVKM. V was pared by 5 bases and J by 10 bases, with 20 bases between. CDR3: CASSPGARVWRAFF. CDR3 sequence (DNA): TGTGCCAGCAGTCCAGGCGCCCGGGTCTGGCGAGCTTTCTTT.

This sequence joins TRBV7-2 and TRBJ2-7; 9 bases are a match to TRBD1. After removal of 1 base from V and 7 bases from J, the junction contained 8 bases not matched to a gene. This CDR3 spans 15 amino acids. Germline loops: CDR1 SGHTA, CDR2 FQGNSA. The CDR3 here is CASSLGGQGFGEQYF. CDR3 nucleotides: TGTGCCAGCAGCTTAGGGGGACAGGGCTTTGGGGAGCAGTACTTC. Using reference TRBV7-2 and TRBJ2-7 for the parts outside the CDR3, the full variable domain is GAGVSQSPSNKVTEKGKDVELRCDPISGHTALYWYRQSLGQGLEFLIYFQGNSAPDKSGLPSDRFSAERTGGSVSTLTIQRTQQEDSAVYLCASSLGGQGFGEQYFGPGTRLTVT.

A note on this clone: Other DNA sequences in the sample encode the same CDR3. The chain recombines TRBV6-5 with TRBJ2-2; 12 positions agree with TRBD1. From germline, CDR1 is MNHEY and CDR2 SVGAGI. This CDR3 has 15 residues. J gave up 8 bases and V 6 bases, and 7 bases lay outside the gene matches. The CDR3 region has the DNA TGTGCCAGCAGCTACGGGACAGGGGGCTCTGGGGAGCTGTTTTTT. Translated: CASSYGTGGSGELFF.

This clone was recorded once. A junction boundary mismatches the germline segment, possibly from a read error. The CDR3 loop reads CASSLGRNTGELFF. The CDR3 DNA follows: TGTGCTAGCAGCTTGGGGAGAAACACCGGGGAGCTGTTTTTT. This chain uses TRBV7-7 with TRBJ2-2, with TRBD2 as a possible D gene (5 bases). CDR1 SSHAT and CDR2 FNYEAQ come from the germline V gene (reference sequence). CDR3 length equals 14 residues.

The chain uses TRBV4-1 and TRBJ1-2; unclear D gene. V shed 2 bases and J shed 7 bases, with 5 bases lying between them. CDR1 is MGHRA, CDR2 YSYEKL, per germline. The CDR3 totals 11 residues. The CDR3 DNA reads as TGCGCCAGCAGCCAACTTGGTGGCTACACCTTC. Translation: CASSQLGGYTF.

This clone was recorded only once. V gene TRBV10-3 combines with J gene TRBJ2-2, with TRBD2 matching 11 bases. The CDR3 has 19 amino acids. Germline CDR1 is ENHRY and CDR2 is SYGVKD. V was pared by 6 bases and J by 4 bases, with 16 bases of the junction left unmatched. The CDR3 DNA sequence: TGTGCCATCAGCTCCGCCCCGACTAGCGGGACTATGGTCACCGGGGAGCTGTTTTTT. This gives the protein CAISSAPTSGTMVTGELFF.

The chain joins TRBV13 to TRBJ2-7; 11 positions match TRBD1. Looked up from germline, CDR1 is PRHDT and CDR2 is FYEKMQ (reference sequence). V lost 3 bases, J lost 6 bases, and 10 bases stayed unmatched. This CDR3 has 16 residues. CDR3 DNA: TGTGCCAGCAGCTTGGGAGGGACAGGGGGTGGTGCCGAGCAGTACTTC. Its translation: CASSLGGTGGGAEQYF.

This sequence joins TRBV2 and TRBJ1-6, with a tentative D call TRBD1 (5 bases). V lost 7 bases to trimming and J lost 9 bases, with 16 bases between them. The germline CDR1 and CDR2 sequences are SNHLY and FYNNEI. The CDR3 consists of 14 residues. The CDR3 loop reads CASKSARVFSPLHF. Here the CDR3 DNA reads TGTGCCAGCAAGTCGGCCAGGGTCTTTTCACCCCTCCACTTT. Full variable domain (remainder filled in from reference TRBV2 and TRBJ1-6): EPEVTQTPSHQVTQMGQEVILRCVPISNHLYFYWYRQILGQKVEFLVSFYNNEISEKSEIFDDQFSVERPDGSNFTLKIRSTKLEDSAMYFCASKSARVFSPLHFGNGTRLTVT.

This clone was seen only once. The chain employs TRBV5-6 and TRBJ2-7; D remains ambiguous. Germline V CDR1 and CDR2: SGHDT, YYEEEE. V lost 4 bases and J 2 bases, leaving 13 bases between the germline ends. The CDR3 sequence is 14 residues long. The CDR3 is CASSHRTETYEQYF. CDR3 sequence (DNA): TGTGCCAGCAGCCATCGGACGGAGACCTACGAGCAGTACTTC.

V is TRBV7-2 and J is TRBJ1-1; D possibly corresponds to TRBD1 (5 bases). CDR1 and CDR2 (germline): SGHTA, FQGNSA. The CDR3 length is 13 residues. The germline V and J ends were trimmed by 2 bases and 10 bases, with 14 bases remaining between them. CDR3 in DNA: TGTGCCAGCAGCTTAAAAGGGCAGGGCCCAGCTTTCTTT. Translating gives CASSLKGQGPAFF.

V usage is TRBV5-6 and J usage is TRBJ1-1; possibly TRBD1 for D (5 bases). This CDR3 spans 15 amino acids. Germline values: CDR1 SGHDT, CDR2 YYEEEE. Trimming pared 0 bases from V and 5 bases from J, leaving 14 bases between. The CDR3 spells CASSLVGRDGTEAFF. CDR3 sequence (DNA): TGTGCCAGCAGCTTGGTGGGCAGGGATGGGACTGAAGCTTTCTTT.

V and J are TRBV2 and TRBJ2-5; D possibly corresponds to TRBD1 (6 bases). Germline-derived CDR1 and CDR2 are SNHLY and FYNNEI. This CDR3 contains 13 residues. Trimming stripped 5 bases from V and 5 bases from J, with 12 bases between. The DNA of the CDR3 is TGTGCCAGCAGTTGGGGGCTGGAGGAGACCCAGTACTTC. Translated: CASSWGLEETQYF.

The chain is built from TRBV6-1 and TRBJ2-5; D is perhaps TRBD1 (5 bases). CDR3 size: 13 residues. Germline V CDR1 and CDR2: MNHNS, SASEGT. Trimming took 6 bases from V and 2 from J, leaving 10 bases between them. The CDR3 region has the DNA TGTGCCAGCAGAGTTTCAGGGCAAGAGACCCAGTACTTC. Its protein product is CASRVSGQETQYF.

The chain is built from TRBV25-1 and TRBJ2-7; D could derive from TRBD1 or TRBD2 (5 bases each). From germline, CDR1 is MGHDK and CDR2 SYGVNS. Trimming stripped 4 bases from V and 2 bases from J, with 15 bases between. The CDR3 has 15 amino acids. This CDR3 is CASSAHGTHTYEQYF. CDR3 DNA: TGTGCCAGCAGTGCCCACGGGACGCATACCTACGAGCAGTACTTC.

The chain carries TRBV27 and TRBJ1-1; 9 bases are shared with TRBD1. The germline CDR1 and CDR2 sequences are MNHEY and SMNVEV (reference sequence). This CDR3 has 14 residues. Trimming cost V 3 bases and J 3 bases; bases outside gene matches: 2. CDR3 sequence: CASSLTGGDTEAFF. CDR3 DNA: TGTGCCAGCAGTTTGACAGGGGGGGACACTGAAGCTTTCTTT.

The chain has TRBV29-1 and TRBJ2-3; D unresolved. CDR1 and CDR2 from the germline V gene are SQVTM and ANQGSEA. Trimming left V 4 bases short and J 3 bases short, with 8 bases between. The CDR3 covers 12 residues. CDR3 bases: TGCAGCGTTGCTGTGGGAACAGATACGCAGTATTTT. This sequence encodes CSVAVGTDTQYF.

Of note for this clone: The same CDR3 is also encoded by other DNA sequences in this sample. CDR3 nucleotide sequence: TGCGCCAGCAGCCAAGAAACAGGAGGCTACGAGCAGTACTTC. It specifies CASSQETGGYEQYF. V is TRBV4-3 and J is TRBJ2-7, with D tentatively TRBD1 or TRBD2 (5 bases each). The germline V and J ends were trimmed by 0 bases and 3 bases, with 9 bases remaining between them. The CDR3 consists of 14 residues. CDR1 and CDR2 from the germline V gene are LGHNA and YSLEER.